The 27 T cell receptor beta chains below were found in one sample sequenced in a study of T cells after yellow fever vaccination. One entry per CDR3 protein results from TCRdb running MiXCR on the 5' RACE reads. The sample consists of approximately 180,000 distinct CDR3 sequences, approximately 6.2% of them appearing once. The sample consisted of CD4+ T cells sorted from PBMCs, taken on the day of the first yellow fever vaccination. These receptors originate from a man aged 18 to 30 who received the YFV17D yellow fever vaccine.

This clonotype was counted many times. The chain employs TRBV5-1 and TRBJ2-3; 9 bases fit TRBD2. This CDR3 region has 16 residues. The junction had 5 bases not matched to a gene; V was cut back by 0 bases and J by 3 bases. The germline V gene has CDR1 SGHRS and CDR2 YFSETQ. For the CDR3, the DNA is TGCGCCAGCAGCTTGGATCCGGGACTAGCAACAGATACGCAGTATTTT. This sequence encodes CASSLDPGLATDTQYF.

This chain joins TRBV21-1 and TRBJ2-5. TRBV21-1 is a pseudogene locus. This CDR3 has 14 amino acids. DNA of the CDR3: TGTGCCAGCAGCAAAGAAGGGTTGTGGGAGACCCAGTACTTC. This gives the protein CASSKEGLWETQYF.

There are many counts of this clonotype. The rearrangement uses TRBV6-1 and TRBJ2-1; 11 bases fit TRBD2. The CDR3 sequence is 14 residues long. CDR1 is MNHNS, CDR2 SASEGT, per germline. V lost 5 bases, J lost 10 bases, and 7 bases stayed unmatched. CDR3 region: CASSLGTSGPEQFF. CDR3 in DNA: TGTGCCAGCAGTCTCGGGACTAGCGGCCCCGAGCAGTTCTTC.

J is TRBJ2-3 and V is TRBV20-1; possible D gene TRBD2, 5 bases. The V and J ends lost 2 bases and 4 bases respectively, with 7 bases between them. Germline V CDR1 and CDR2: DFQATT, SNEGSKA (reference sequence). This CDR3 spans 12 amino acids. CDR3 nucleotide sequence: TGCAGTGCTAGACCCGGGGCAGATACGCAGTATTTT. Translated, it gives CSARPGADTQYF.

In DNA form, the CDR3 reads TGTGCCAGCAGCATCGGGACAGGGGTTTACGAGCAGTACTTC. Its translation is CASSIGTGVYEQYF. V gene TRBV7-2 combines with J gene TRBJ2-7, with 10 positions matching TRBD1. The CDR3 runs 14 residues. Germline CDR1 SGHTA, CDR2 FQGNSA. J lost 4 bases, V lost 5 bases, and 5 bases had no gene match.

Ten or more counts support this clonotype. V gene TRBV27 combines with J gene TRBJ2-5; 7 bases match TRBD1. This CDR3 is built from 14 residues. With 6 bases clipped from V and 1 base from J, the junction kept 5 bases outside the gene matches. Looked up from germline, CDR1 is MNHEY and CDR2 is SMNVEV (reference sequence). The CDR3 loop is CASSRTGIQETQYF. The DNA for the CDR3 is TGTGCCAGCAGCAGGACAGGAATCCAAGAGACCCAGTACTTC.

This clonotype was observed a handful of times. This chain joins TRBV9 and TRBJ1-6; no clear D gene. The CDR3 loop spans 15 amino acids. Trimming stripped 2 bases from V and 5 bases from J, with 11 bases between. Per the germline V gene, CDR1 is SGDLS and CDR2 is YYNGEE. CDR3 in amino acids: CASSVGPGNNSPLHF. In DNA, the CDR3 is TGTGCCAGCAGCGTCGGACCGGGGAATAATTCACCCCTCCACTTT.

This clonotype was seen many times. V usage is TRBV19 and J usage is TRBJ2-3, with a tentative D call TRBD1 (5 bases). The CDR3 totals 14 residues. Germline CDR1 reads LNHDA; CDR2 reads SQIVND (reference sequence). The V end lost 4 bases, the J end lost 5 bases, and 13 bases lay between the germline ends. The CDR3: CASSRGQAKDTQYF. CDR3 DNA: TGTGCCAGTAGTAGGGGCCAGGCGAAAGATACGCAGTATTTT.

This clonotype was detected only a few times. This chain's CDR3 is CSASDGGAQETQYF. The CDR3 DNA reads TGCAGTGCTTCTGACGGGGGGGCACAAGAGACCCAGTACTTC. The rearrangement links TRBV20-1 to TRBJ2-5, with 8 bases identical to TRBD2. Looked up from germline, CDR1 is DFQATT and CDR2 is SNEGSKA (reference sequence). CDR3 length equals 14 residues. With V trimmed by 5 bases and J by 2 bases, 7 bases remained unmatched.

J is TRBJ1-2 and V is TRBV28; 8 nucleotides agree with TRBD1. The V gene's germline CDR1 is MDHEN and CDR2 SYDVKM. With V trimmed by 6 bases and J by 5 bases, 11 bases remained unmatched. The CDR3 consists of 15 residues. CDR3 sequence: CASRPVWGQAYGYTF. In nucleotides, the CDR3 is TGTGCCAGCAGGCCGGTCTGGGGACAGGCATATGGCTACACCTTC.

This chain links TRBV5-6 with TRBJ2-3; 13 bases match TRBD2. V shed 4 bases, J shed 9 bases, and the junction held 11 bases outside the gene matches. CDR1 is SGHDT, CDR2 YYEEEE, per germline. This CDR3 spans 16 amino acids. This chain's CDR3 is CASSRGLAGSAGTQYF. In nucleotides, the CDR3 is TGTGCCAGCAGCCGGGGACTAGCGGGATCAGCAGGCACGCAGTATTTT.

There are many counts of this clonotype. The V gene is TRBV15, the J gene TRBJ2-1; no clear D. The CDR3 extends over 11 amino acids. V was pared by 1 base and J by 9 bases, with 4 bases between. Germline V lookup: CDR1 LNHNV, CDR2 YYDKDF (reference sequence). Here the CDR3 reads CATSRVGEQFF. In nucleotides, the CDR3 is TGTGCCACCAGCAGAGTTGGTGAGCAGTTCTTC.

Only a few counts were recorded for this clonotype. This chain links TRBV12-3 or TRBV12-4 with TRBJ1-4; no firm D call. The CDR3 consists of 13 residues. V dropped 8 bases and J dropped 4 bases, with 11 bases sitting between them. Here the CDR3 DNA reads TGTGCCAGCGGCCGGGCCCATAATGAAAAACTGTTTTTT. Protein product: CASGRAHNEKLFF.

This clonotype was counted many times. This CDR3 reads CSASGLAGTTGGNEQFF. Here the CDR3 DNA reads TGCAGTGCTAGCGGGCTAGCGGGGACCACCGGGGGCAATGAGCAGTTCTTC. The chain has TRBV20-1 and TRBJ2-1, with TRBD2 matching 9 bases. CDR1 DFQATT and CDR2 SNEGSKA come from the germline V gene (reference sequence). The V gene end was trimmed by 3 bases and the J gene end by 6 bases; junction bases not matched to a gene: 15. This CDR3 is built from 17 residues.

The table lists this clonotype with a few counts. This rearrangement joins TRBV19 to TRBJ2-2, with D possibly TRBD2 on 6 matching bases. Per the germline V gene, CDR1 is LNHDA and CDR2 is SQIVND (reference sequence). V was trimmed by 5 bases and J by 0 bases, leaving 13 bases between them. The CDR3 is 16 residues long. The CDR3 coding sequence is TGTGCCAGTAGTGTTCTAGCGCTCCCGAACACCGGGGAGCTGTTTTTT. This codes for CASSVLALPNTGELFF.

The chain joins TRBV5-4 to TRBJ2-1; D not resolved. The CDR3 sequence is 13 residues long. Between the trimmed V and J ends, which lost 1 base and 9 bases, there was a span of 11 bases. From germline, CDR1 is SGHNT and CDR2 YYREEE (reference sequence). As DNA, the CDR3 is TGTGCCAGCAGCTTGTCACAGTCCGGTGAGCAGTTCTTC. Its translation: CASSLSQSGEQFF.

As for this clonotype: One base away lies a much larger clone, so this may be a sequencing read error. The chain employs TRBV3-1 and TRBJ2-7; D unclear. The CDR3 has 12 amino acids. In germline, CDR1 is LGHDT, CDR2 YNNKEL (reference sequence). CDR3 nucleotides: TGTGCCACCAGCCAACCGTGGTACGAGCAGTACGTC. Translation gives CATSQPWYEQYV.

This clonotype was seen only a few times. The chain links TRBV7-2 to TRBJ2-3; 8 bases map to TRBD2. Trimming cost V 4 bases and J 4 bases; bases outside gene matches: 10. CDR3 length: 16 residues. Germline CDR1 and CDR2: SGHTA and FQGNSA. In DNA form, the CDR3 reads TGTGCCAGCAGCTCCCGGGGGGGGCAGCTTTCAGATACGCAGTATTTT. Residues: CASSSRGGQLSDTQYF.

This clonotype has a count of ten or more. The chain uses TRBV29-1 and TRBJ1-5; 10 positions agree with TRBD1. With V trimmed by 6 bases and J by 4 bases, 6 bases remained unmatched. This CDR3 contains 14 residues. CDR1 SQVTM and CDR2 ANQGSEA come from the germline V gene. The CDR3 protein is CSVGGQGTNQPQHF. CDR3 coding DNA: TGCAGCGTCGGGGGACAGGGGACGAATCAGCCCCAGCATTTT.

This clonotype was seen a handful of times. The J gene is TRBJ2-2, the V gene TRBV4-3; no firm D call. The germline CDR1 and CDR2 sequences are LGHNA and YSLEER. CDR3 length: 16 amino acids. Trimming removed 0 bases at V and 3 bases at J, with 11 bases between. CDR3 loop: CASSQDVVDYTGELFF. The CDR3 nucleotides read TGCGCCAGCAGCCAAGATGTGGTAGACTACACCGGGGAGCTGTTTTTT.

The chain joins TRBV5-1 to TRBJ2-6, with D unresolved. Germline CDR1 reads SGHRS; CDR2 reads YFSETQ. The CDR3 sequence is 16 residues long. With 3 bases removed from V and 2 bases from J, the gap between germline ends came to 12 bases. The CDR3 protein is CASSSDGIPGANVLTF. CDR3 DNA sequence: TGCGCCAGCAGCTCGGACGGTATCCCTGGGGCCAACGTCCTGACTTTC.

At least ten counts were recorded for this clonotype. The chain joins TRBV20-1 to TRBJ1-2, with a tentative D call TRBD1 (5 bases). The CDR3 spans 15 residues. Trimming took off 0 bases at V and 3 bases at J, with 14 bases between the two ends. Germline CDR1 and CDR2: DFQATT and SNEGSKA (reference sequence). CDR3 residues: CSARDRAGPYYGYTF. The CDR3 nucleotides read TGCAGTGCTAGAGATCGGGCGGGGCCCTACTATGGCTACACCTTC.

This clonotype was counted ten times or more. The chain uses TRBV7-2 and TRBJ2-7; D not certain. Germline loops: CDR1 SGHTA, CDR2 FQGNSA. The CDR3 runs 12 residues. Trimming took off 1 base at V and 4 bases at J, with 5 bases between the two ends. CDR3 sequence: CASSLVSYEQYF. CDR3 coding DNA: TGTGCCAGCAGCTTAGTTTCGTACGAGCAGTACTTC.

This clonotype was detected many times. The V and J genes are TRBV5-1 and TRBJ2-1; either TRBD1 or TRBD2 may supply D (6 bases each). The CDR3 spans 15 residues. CDR1 is SGHRS and CDR2 is YFSETQ in the germline V gene. V shed 3 bases and J shed 6 bases, with 16 bases lying between them. CDR3 loop: CASSSERGAFNEQFF. The CDR3, as DNA: TGCGCCAGCAGCTCAGAGAGGGGGGCTTTCAATGAGCAGTTCTTC.

A few counts support this clonotype. Here the CDR3 reads CASMGDSDTQYF. CDR3 DNA sequence: TGTGCCAGCATGGGAGACAGTGATACGCAGTATTTT. This chain links TRBV6-5 with TRBJ2-3, with D perhaps being TRBD1 or TRBD2 (5 bases each). This CDR3 is built from 12 residues. V was clipped by 7 bases and J by 6 bases, with 11 bases between them. Germline loops: CDR1 MNHEY, CDR2 SVGAGI.

As for this clonotype: A much larger clone lies one base from this, so it may be a read error. This sequence joins TRBV11-3 and TRBJ2-1; 10 nucleotides match TRBD2. The V gene end was trimmed by 5 bases and the J gene end by 5 bases; junction bases not matched to a gene: 12. CDR3 length: 17 amino acids. Germline CDR1 is SGHNT and CDR2 is YENEEA. The CDR3 coding sequence is TGTGCCAGCAGCGACCCTTGGAGCGGGGGGGACAACAATGAGCAGTTCTTC. This codes for CASSDPWSGGDNNEQFF.

This clonotype was seen at least ten times. The chain links TRBV12-3 or TRBV12-4 to TRBJ2-7, with TRBD2 matching over 11 bases. The CDR3 extends over 16 amino acids. V dropped 1 base and J dropped 2; count of bases not matched to a gene: 4. The CDR3 here is CASSLGLAGGPYEQYF. The CDR3 DNA reads as TGTGCCAGCAGTTTAGGGCTAGCGGGGGGTCCCTACGAGCAGTACTTC.